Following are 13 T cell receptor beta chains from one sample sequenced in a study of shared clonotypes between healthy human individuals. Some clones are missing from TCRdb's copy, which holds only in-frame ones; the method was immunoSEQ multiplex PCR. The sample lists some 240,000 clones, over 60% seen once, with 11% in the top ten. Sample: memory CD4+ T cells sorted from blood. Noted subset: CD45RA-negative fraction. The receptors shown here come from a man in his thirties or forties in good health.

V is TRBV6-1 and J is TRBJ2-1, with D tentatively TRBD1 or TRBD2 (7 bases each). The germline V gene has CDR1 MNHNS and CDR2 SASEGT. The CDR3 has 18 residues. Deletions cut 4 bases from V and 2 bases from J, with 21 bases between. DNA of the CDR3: TGTGCCAGCAGTGGCCCCCCAAGACAGGGAGGGACCTACAATGAGCAGTTCTTC. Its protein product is CASSGPPRQGGTYNEQFF.

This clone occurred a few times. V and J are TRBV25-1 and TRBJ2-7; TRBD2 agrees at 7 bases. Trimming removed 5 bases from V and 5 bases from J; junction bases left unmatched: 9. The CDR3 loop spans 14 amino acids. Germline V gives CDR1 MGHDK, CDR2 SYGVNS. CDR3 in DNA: TGTGCCAGCAGTCTGTCAAGCGGGACGAACGAGCAGTACTTC. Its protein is CASSLSSGTNEQYF.

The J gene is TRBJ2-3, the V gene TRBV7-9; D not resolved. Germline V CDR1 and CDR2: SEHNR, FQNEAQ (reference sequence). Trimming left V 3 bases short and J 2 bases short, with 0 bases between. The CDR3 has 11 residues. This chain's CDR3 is CASSFTDTQYF. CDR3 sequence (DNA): TGTGCCAGCAGCTTCACAGATACGCAGTATTTT.

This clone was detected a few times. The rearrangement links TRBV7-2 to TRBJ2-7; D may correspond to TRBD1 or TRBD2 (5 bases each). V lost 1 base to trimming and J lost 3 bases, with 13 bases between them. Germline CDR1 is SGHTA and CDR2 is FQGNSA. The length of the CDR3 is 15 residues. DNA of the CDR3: TGTGCCAGCAGCTTAGTCTTGGGACGGGACTACGAGCAGTACTTC. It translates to CASSLVLGRDYEQYF.

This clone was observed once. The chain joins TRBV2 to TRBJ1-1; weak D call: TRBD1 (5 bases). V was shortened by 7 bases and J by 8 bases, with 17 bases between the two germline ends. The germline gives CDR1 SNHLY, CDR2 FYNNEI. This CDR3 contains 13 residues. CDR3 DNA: TGTGCCAGCAAAACCGGGGACCTCAGAGAAGCTTTCTTT. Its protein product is CASKTGDLREAFF.

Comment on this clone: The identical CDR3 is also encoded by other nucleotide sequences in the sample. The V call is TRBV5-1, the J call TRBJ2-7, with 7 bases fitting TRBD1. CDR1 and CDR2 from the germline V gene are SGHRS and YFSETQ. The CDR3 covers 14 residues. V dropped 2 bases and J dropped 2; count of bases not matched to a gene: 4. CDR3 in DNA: TGCGCCAGCAGCTTAAGGGGGCCCCCCTACGAGCAGTACTTC. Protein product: CASSLRGPPYEQYF.

The CDR3 bases are TGTGCCAGTAGTATAGGTCCCCAAGAGACCCAGTACTTC. Its protein is CASSIGPQETQYF. The chain links TRBV19 to TRBJ2-5; D call uncertain. Trimming cost V 1 base and J 1 base, with 4 bases left between them. The CDR3 has 13 amino acids. The germline V gene has CDR1 LNHDA and CDR2 SQIVND (reference sequence).

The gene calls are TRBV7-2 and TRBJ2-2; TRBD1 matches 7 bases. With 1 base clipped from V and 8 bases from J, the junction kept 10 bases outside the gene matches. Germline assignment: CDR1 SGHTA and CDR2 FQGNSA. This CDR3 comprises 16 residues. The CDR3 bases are TGTGCCAGCAGCTTAGGGCCGGGTGCAGGGGGAGGGGAGCTGTTTTTT. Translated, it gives CASSLGPGAGGGELFF.

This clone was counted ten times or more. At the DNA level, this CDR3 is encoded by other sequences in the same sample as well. CDR3 amino acids: CASSPPGSGNTIYF. Written as DNA, the CDR3 is TGTGCCAGCTCACCTCCGGGGTCTGGAAACACCATATATTTT. The chain is built from TRBV18 and TRBJ1-3; the D is unclear. The germline V gene has CDR1 KGHSH and CDR2 LQKENI. The CDR3 extends over 14 amino acids. Trimming left V 3 bases short and J 1 base short, with 7 bases between.

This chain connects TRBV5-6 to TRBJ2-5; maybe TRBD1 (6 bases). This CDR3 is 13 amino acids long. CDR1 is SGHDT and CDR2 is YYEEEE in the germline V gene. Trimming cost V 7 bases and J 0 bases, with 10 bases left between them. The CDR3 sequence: CASCRTDQETQYF. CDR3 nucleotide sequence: TGTGCCAGCTGCCGGACAGACCAAGAGACCCAGTACTTC.

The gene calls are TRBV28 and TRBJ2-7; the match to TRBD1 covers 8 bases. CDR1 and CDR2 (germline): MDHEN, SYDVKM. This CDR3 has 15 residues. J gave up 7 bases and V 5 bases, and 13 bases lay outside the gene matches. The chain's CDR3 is CASSQDRVFPGEQYF. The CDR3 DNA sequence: TGTGCCAGCAGTCAGGACAGGGTTTTCCCCGGGGAGCAGTACTTC.

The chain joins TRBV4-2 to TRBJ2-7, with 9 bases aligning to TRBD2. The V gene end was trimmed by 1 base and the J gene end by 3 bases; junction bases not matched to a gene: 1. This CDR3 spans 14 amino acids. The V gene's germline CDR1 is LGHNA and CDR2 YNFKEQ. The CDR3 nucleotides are TGTGCCAGCAGCCAAGGACTAGCGGACTACGAGCAGTACTTC. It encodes CASSQGLADYEQYF.

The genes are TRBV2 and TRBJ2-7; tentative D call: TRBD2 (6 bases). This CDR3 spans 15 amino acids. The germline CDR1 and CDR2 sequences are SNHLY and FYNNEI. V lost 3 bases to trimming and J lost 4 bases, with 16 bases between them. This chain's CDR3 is CASSEGEAPDYEQYF. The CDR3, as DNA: TGTGCCAGCAGTGAGGGGGAGGCCCCTGATTACGAGCAGTACTTC.